Following are 27 T cell receptor beta chains from one sample sequenced in a study of T-cell memory formation after mild COVID-19. TCRdb re-derived calls from the 5' RACE reads in MiXCR, one entry per CDR3 protein. The table records some 440,000 distinct CDR3 sequences, around 27% of them present only once. Material: PBMCs or a T cell subset sorted from them (not recorded which). The receptors were sampled from an adult woman who had mild COVID-19 (a few samples of this study predate the infection). Cell type and time point are not known.

The rearrangement links TRBV6-5 to TRBJ2-3; 8 bases map to TRBD1. The CDR3 has 14 residues. Looked up from germline, CDR1 is MNHEY and CDR2 is SVGAGI. With 6 bases clipped from V and 4 bases from J, the junction kept 6 bases outside the gene matches. The CDR3 spells CASRQQGGPDTQYF. The CDR3 DNA sequence: TGTGCCAGCAGACAACAGGGGGGCCCAGATACGCAGTATTTT.

The CDR3 spells CASLSGTYNEQFF. The CDR3 coding sequence is TGTGCCAGCCTTAGCGGGACTTACAATGAGCAGTTCTTC. The chain recombines TRBV11-2 with TRBJ2-1; 8 bases match TRBD2. V was clipped by 8 bases and J by 4 bases; unmatched bases: 4. This CDR3 region has 13 residues. Per the germline V gene, CDR1 is SGHAT and CDR2 is FQNNGV.

This clonotype was detected only a few times. The chain has TRBV5-6 and TRBJ1-5, with D perhaps TRBD1 (6 bases). Per germline, CDR1 SGHDT and CDR2 YYEEEE. V gave up 0 bases and J gave up 3 bases, with 10 bases separating them. The CDR3 sequence is 15 residues long. The DNA of the CDR3 is TGTGCCAGCAGCTTGGGCCAGGGGCTCAATCAGCCCCAGCATTTT. Its translation: CASSLGQGLNQPQHF.

The V gene is TRBV5-1, the J gene TRBJ1-2, with a tentative D call TRBD1 (6 bases). Germline V gene sequence: CDR1 SGHRS, CDR2 YFSETQ. V was cut by 0 bases and J by 7 bases, with 10 bases left in between. This CDR3 spans 13 amino acids. The CDR3 sequence is CASSLAGQGGYTF. As DNA, the CDR3 is TGCGCCAGCAGCTTGGCGGGACAAGGTGGCTACACCTTC.

The J gene is TRBJ2-1, the V gene TRBV20-1; the match to TRBD2 covers 8 bases. Per germline, CDR1 DFQATT and CDR2 SNEGSKA (reference sequence). The CDR3 loop spans 14 amino acids. V lost 5 bases to trimming and J lost 2 bases; unmatched junction nucleotides: 5. CDR3 in amino acids: CSALRGATYNEQFF. CDR3 bases: TGCAGTGCTCTGCGGGGGGCCACCTACAATGAGCAGTTCTTC.

The chain employs TRBV7-8 and TRBJ2-5, with D unresolved. This CDR3 region has 14 residues. V shed 1 base and J shed 1 base, with 7 bases lying between them. CDR1 is SGHVS, CDR2 FQNEAQ, per germline. The CDR3 DNA follows: TGTGCCAGCAGCTTAGTGTCTCCCCAAGAGACCCAGTACTTC. Translating gives CASSLVSPQETQYF.

This clonotype was counted many times. The V call is TRBV2, the J call TRBJ2-1, with D unclear. The CDR3 is made up of 11 amino acids. V was cut by 4 bases and J by 6 bases, with 4 bases left in between. Germline CDR1 and CDR2: SNHLY and FYNNEI. The CDR3 region has the DNA TGTGCCAGCAGTGGGGGCAATGAGCAGTTCTTC. This encodes CASSGGNEQFF.

CDR3 sequence reads: CASSRLLLLDRTNYGYTF. The CDR3 nucleotides read TGTGCCAGCAGCCGACTACTCCTCCTGGACAGGACGAACTATGGCTACACCTTC. This sequence joins TRBV3-1 and TRBJ1-2; 7 positions agree with TRBD1. Losses at the gene ends were 4 bases for V and 2 bases for J; bases not matched to a gene: 16. Germline values: CDR1 LGHDT, CDR2 YNNKEL (reference sequence). This CDR3 comprises 18 residues.

The chain employs TRBV7-2 and TRBJ2-7; 12 bases are a match to TRBD2. The CDR3 extends over 16 amino acids. J lost 4 bases, V lost 4 bases, and 8 bases had no gene match. The germline V gene encodes CDR1 SGHTA and CDR2 FQGNSA. This CDR3 reads CASSSPTSGSRYEQYF. The DNA for the CDR3 is TGTGCCAGCAGCTCTCCGACTAGCGGGAGTAGATACGAGCAGTACTTC.

This chain joins TRBV5-1 and TRBJ2-2, with D perhaps TRBD2 (5 bases). CDR1 and CDR2 (germline): SGHRS, YFSETQ. V lost 0 bases, J lost 3 bases, and 18 bases lay in between. This CDR3 is built from 18 residues. CDR3 DNA sequence: TGCGCCAGCAGCTTGGCTCCCACCCTAGCAGGCTACACCGGGGAGCTGTTTTTT. This sequence encodes CASSLAPTLAGYTGELFF.

This clonotype appeared a few times. The rearrangement uses TRBV18 and TRBJ2-1; 16 bases match TRBD2. J gave up 7 bases and V 4 bases, and 4 bases lay outside the gene matches. The CDR3 loop spans 16 amino acids. Germline V lookup: CDR1 KGHSH, CDR2 LQKENI. CDR3 nucleotides: TGTGCCAGCTCACGGCCGGGACTAGCGGGGGGGAATGAGCAGTTCTTC. Protein sequence: CASSRPGLAGGNEQFF.

V is TRBV9 and J is TRBJ1-3; 8 bases map to TRBD1. The V gene's germline CDR1 is SGDLS and CDR2 YYNGEE. This CDR3 region has 15 residues. Trimming took 7 bases from V and 2 from J; bases not matched to a gene: 8. The CDR3 spells CASGETGGTGNTIYF. In DNA, the CDR3 is TGTGCCAGCGGGGAAACAGGGGGTACTGGAAACACCATATATTTT.

The sample holds a few counts of this clonotype. The rearrangement links TRBV13 to TRBJ2-1; a weak D match, TRBD1 (5 bases). The germline CDR1 and CDR2 sequences are PRHDT and FYEKMQ (reference sequence). The CDR3 sequence is 14 residues long. Trimming cost V 3 bases and J 5 bases, with 11 bases left between them. Written as DNA, the CDR3 is TGTGCCAGCAGCTTGGCAGGGTCAAACAATGAGCAGTTCTTC. This sequence encodes CASSLAGSNNEQFF.

The chain has TRBV24-1 and TRBJ2-7, with D perhaps TRBD1 (6 bases). CDR3 size: 13 residues. Between the trimmed V and J ends, which lost 5 bases and 5 bases, there was a span of 12 bases. Per the germline V gene, CDR1 is KGHDR and CDR2 is SFDVKD. The CDR3 nucleotides read TGTGCCACCAGTGTGGACAGTAGCCACGAGCAGTACTTC. Its protein is CATSVDSSHEQYF.

The chain recombines TRBV7-9 with TRBJ2-6; D may be TRBD1 or TRBD2 (5 bases each). CDR1 is SEHNR and CDR2 is FQNEAQ in the germline V gene (reference sequence). V lost 2 bases to trimming and J lost 9 bases, with 8 bases between them. This CDR3 is built from 13 residues. The CDR3 nucleotides are TGTGCCAGCAGCTTACAGGGAGTCAACGTCCTGACTTTC. This codes for CASSLQGVNVLTF.

This sequence joins TRBV7-9 and TRBJ2-7; 7 nucleotides line up with TRBD1. The germline V gene has CDR1 SEHNR and CDR2 FQNEAQ (reference sequence). CDR3 length: 17 residues. The V segment lost 2 bases and the J segment 0 bases; nucleotides outside the gene matches: 10. The CDR3 nucleotides are TGTGCCAGCAGCTTACCCTCCAGGGGGTCCCCCTCCTACGAGCAGTACTTC. Amino acids: CASSLPSRGSPSYEQYF.

This clonotype showed up just a few times. V is TRBV11-3 and J is TRBJ2-3; 7 nucleotides line up with TRBD1. Trimming cost V 3 bases and J 6 bases; bases outside gene matches: 3. CDR1 and CDR2 from the germline V gene are SGHNT and YENEEA. The CDR3 length is 13 residues. In nucleotides, the CDR3 is TGTGCCAGCAGCTTGGAACAGGGGGATACGCAGTATTTT. Amino acid sequence: CASSLEQGDTQYF.

This clonotype was seen only a few times. In DNA form, the CDR3 reads TGTGCCAGCAGCGACTCGGCCTACGAGCAGTACTTC. Translation: CASSDSAYEQYF. The J gene is TRBJ2-7, the V gene TRBV7-6; no clear D. The CDR3 runs 12 residues. Germline CDR1 and CDR2: SGHVS and FNYEAQ. V lost 5 bases, J lost 2 bases, and 7 bases lay in between.

This clonotype was seen only a few times. The rearrangement joins TRBV5-1 to TRBJ2-1; 7 bases map to TRBD2. CDR3 length: 12 amino acids. After removal of 1 base from V and 8 bases from J, the junction contained 0 bases not matched to a gene. Germline CDR1 SGHRS, CDR2 YFSETQ. CDR3 residues: CASSLREDEQFF. CDR3 nucleotides: TGCGCCAGCAGCTTGCGGGAGGATGAGCAGTTCTTC.

This clonotype showed up just a few times. The V gene is TRBV6-5, the J gene TRBJ1-2; TRBD1 matches at 10 bases. V trimming: 4 bases; J trimming: 4 bases; junction bases outside the gene matches: 6. Germline assignment: CDR1 MNHEY and CDR2 SVGAGI. There are 15 residues in the CDR3. In nucleotides, the CDR3 is TGTGCCAGCAGTTCCCCGGGACAGGGGACCTATGGCTACACCTTC. This encodes CASSSPGQGTYGYTF.

This clonotype was found a few times. The chain uses TRBV7-3 and TRBJ2-1, with D possibly TRBD1 on 6 matching bases. Germline CDR1 reads SGHTA; CDR2 reads FQGTGA. V lost 4 bases, J lost 7 bases, and 20 bases lay in between. CDR3 length equals 16 residues. The CDR3 DNA is TGTGCCAGCAGCTCTTCTCCCCGGACAGTTAGAAATGAGCAGTTCTTC. Its protein product is CASSSSPRTVRNEQFF.

This clonotype was found a few times. The gene calls are TRBV29-1 and TRBJ2-5; 10 bases align to TRBD2. The CDR3 has 13 residues. Germline V gene sequence: CDR1 SQVTM, CDR2 ANQGSEA. The V and J ends lost 4 bases and 4 bases, in that order; junction bases with no gene match: 3. The CDR3 spells CSVVSSGGETQYF. Here the CDR3 DNA reads TGCAGCGTTGTCTCTAGCGGGGGAGAGACCCAGTACTTC.

This clonotype was seen more than once but under ten times. The rearrangement joins TRBV10-3 to TRBJ2-3, with TRBD2 matching over 8 bases. Germline lookup yields CDR1 ENHRY and CDR2 SYGVKD. The CDR3 has 15 residues. Germline trimming cut 6 bases from V and 4 bases from J; bases unmatched to any gene: 9. Here the CDR3 DNA reads TGTGCCATCAGGCCCGGGACTAGTGGGGCAGATACGCAGTATTTT. The encoded protein is CAIRPGTSGADTQYF.

This clonotype was seen a handful of times. This chain links TRBV12-3 or TRBV12-4 with TRBJ1-2; D call uncertain. The V end lost 8 bases, the J end lost 3 bases, and 13 bases lay between the germline ends. The CDR3 sequence is 13 residues long. The CDR3 reads CASGSSGYYGYTF. Written as DNA, the CDR3 is TGTGCCAGCGGCTCCTCGGGTTACTATGGCTACACCTTC.

The chain recombines TRBV3-1 with TRBJ2-6, with D uncertain. Germline V gene sequence: CDR1 LGHDT, CDR2 YNNKEL (reference sequence). The CDR3 is 17 residues long. Trimming removed 1 base from V and 3 bases from J, with 13 bases in between. CDR3 coding DNA: TGTGCCAGCAGCCAAGGATTGGCGACCCTTGGGGCCAACGTCCTGACTTTC. Translation gives CASSQGLATLGANVLTF.

This clonotype turned up a few times. The J gene is TRBJ2-1, the V gene TRBV20-1; TRBD2 agrees at 11 bases. J lost 7 bases, V lost 1 base, and 9 bases had no gene match. Germline CDR1 reads DFQATT; CDR2 reads SNEGSKA (reference sequence). The CDR3 length is 16 residues. The CDR3 DNA reads as TGCAGTGCTAGAGGTCTTACTAGCGGGAGTAAGAATGAGCAGTTCTTC. It encodes CSARGLTSGSKNEQFF.

V gene TRBV5-1 combines with J gene TRBJ1-2; D is unclear. The CDR3 contains 15 residues. Trimming removed 4 bases from V and 1 base from J, with 14 bases in between. CDR1 and CDR2 from the germline V gene are SGHRS and YFSETQ. CDR3 protein: CASSPLDGLNYGYTF. The CDR3 nucleotides are TGCGCCAGCAGCCCCCTGGACGGGCTTAACTATGGCTACACCTTC.